The rows below give T cell receptor beta chains drawn from one sample of a study of blood T cells in healthy people across ages. TCRdb re-called the 5' RACE reads through MiXCR, storing one row per CDR3 protein. This sample has approximately 780,000 distinct CDR3 sequences; 20% to 30% occur once, and the top ten carry 3%. The sample was also linked to a second study, of T cells of mothers and their children.

Material for sequencing was blood. These receptors came from a boy younger than 18 in good health. Each CDR3 is given with its conserved first and last residue. Clone sizes are given selectively: once, few, many, or a class where the clone is expanded.

clone size: few; J gene: TRBJ1-1; V gene: TRBV13; CDR3 length: 14; CDR3 protein: CASSTTGRDTEAFF
clone size: .; J gene: TRBJ2-1; V gene: TRBV12-3/TRBV12-4; CDR3 length: 14; CDR3 protein: CASSFTRSYNEQFF
clone size: few; J gene: TRBJ1-3; V gene: TRBV7-6; CDR3 length: 17; CDR3 protein: CASSSQGALGAGNTIYF
clone size: few; J gene: TRBJ1-2; V gene: TRBV12-3/TRBV12-4; CDR3 length: 13; CDR3 protein: CASSLPGHYGYTF
clone size: .; J gene: TRBJ2-3; V gene: TRBV12-3/TRBV12-4; CDR3 length: 14; CDR3 protein: CASSLGGMADAQYF
clone size: .; J gene: TRBJ1-2; V gene: TRBV7-9; CDR3 length: 13; CDR3 protein: CASSPTDPLRYTF
clone size: .; J gene: TRBJ1-1; V gene: TRBV6-1; CDR3 length: 11; CDR3 protein: CASGQGGEAFF
clone size: few; J gene: TRBJ1-2; V gene: TRBV6-1; CDR3 length: 11; CDR3 protein: CASVTGGGYTF
clone size: .; J gene: TRBJ1-2; V gene: TRBV9; CDR3 length: 15; CDR3 protein: CASSLGTGVNYGYTF
clone size: few; J gene: TRBJ2-2; V gene: TRBV12-3/TRBV12-4; CDR3 length: 16; CDR3 protein: CASSLRAGVRTGELFF
clone size: .; J gene: TRBJ2-7; V gene: TRBV10-3; CDR3 length: 14; CDR3 protein: CAISVGGTSYEQYF
clone size: .; J gene: TRBJ2-1; V gene: TRBV2; CDR3 length: 14; CDR3 protein: CASALAGFRNEQFF
clone size: .; J gene: TRBJ2-6; V gene: TRBV27; CDR3 length: 15; CDR3 protein: CASSPGTSGANALTF
clone size: few; J gene: TRBJ2-5; V gene: TRBV3-1; CDR3 length: 14; CDR3 protein: CASTQTLAPETQYF
clone size: .; J gene: TRBJ2-5; V gene: TRBV6-6; CDR3 length: 14; CDR3 protein: CASSYLANQETQYF
clone size: .; J gene: TRBJ1-1; V gene: TRBV15; CDR3 length: 14; CDR3 protein: CATSTDAGDTEVFF
clone size: few; J gene: TRBJ1-2; V gene: TRBV19; CDR3 length: 10; CDR3 protein: CASSIEGYTF
clone size: once; J gene: TRBJ2-5; V gene: TRBV7-2; CDR3 length: 11; CDR3 protein: CASSLNPTQYF
clone size: few; J gene: TRBJ2-5; V gene: TRBV5-1; CDR3 length: 13; CDR3 protein: CASSPSTKETQYF
clone size: .; J gene: .; V gene: TRBV12-5; CDR3 length: 15; CDR3 protein: CASASGGTVTYEQYF
clone size: few; J gene: .; V gene: TRBV12-3/TRBV12-4; CDR3 length: 13; CDR3 protein: CASRLAGYNEQFF
clone size: .; J gene: TRBJ1-2; V gene: TRBV27; CDR3 length: 15; CDR3 protein: CASSLSMGGMDGYTF
clone size: .; J gene: TRBJ2-1; V gene: TRBV3-1; CDR3 length: 18; CDR3 protein: CASSQSRLAGTSYNERFF
clone size: medium-sized; J gene: TRBJ1-3; V gene: TRBV7-2; CDR3 length: 16; CDR3 protein: CASSLVYGVAGNTIYF
clone size: few; J gene: TRBJ2-3; V gene: TRBV4-1; CDR3 length: 19; CDR3 protein: CASSQDPTGTGGLTDTQYF
clone size: .; J gene: .; V gene: TRBV7-3; CDR3 length: 13; CDR3 protein: CASSFMGGETQYF
clone size: few; J gene: TRBJ1-4; V gene: TRBV7-2; CDR3 length: 15; CDR3 protein: CASSLGGGPYEKLFF
clone size: few; J gene: TRBJ2-7; V gene: TRBV12-3/TRBV12-4; CDR3 length: 13; CDR3 protein: CASSRIEAYEQYF
clone size: .; J gene: TRBJ2-2; V gene: TRBV11-2; CDR3 length: 15; CDR3 protein: CASSSNRGRGGELFF
clone size: .; J gene: TRBJ1-2; V gene: TRBV14; CDR3 length: 15; CDR3 protein: CASSRQGGTGYGYTF
clone size: .; J gene: TRBJ1-5; V gene: TRBV20-1; CDR3 length: 14; CDR3 protein: CSANTGESNQPQHF
clone size: .; J gene: TRBJ2-1; V gene: TRBV4-2; CDR3 length: 14; CDR3 protein: CASSQRPGGNEQFF
clone size: once; J gene: TRBJ2-2; V gene: TRBV18; CDR3 length: 14; CDR3 protein: CASSPAENTGELFF
clone size: .; J gene: TRBJ2-1; V gene: TRBV29-1; CDR3 length: 14; CDR3 protein: CSVVGGGGRNEQFF
clone size: .; J gene: TRBJ1-2; V gene: TRBV7-9; CDR3 length: 13; CDR3 protein: CASSLRKGEFYTF
clone size: few; J gene: TRBJ2-7; V gene: TRBV20-1; CDR3 length: 13; CDR3 protein: CSAKAGPPYEQYF
clone size: few; J gene: TRBJ1-5; V gene: TRBV5-1; CDR3 length: 13; CDR3 protein: CASSTRTWQPQHF
clone size: few; J gene: TRBJ2-1; V gene: TRBV20-1; CDR3 length: 14; CDR3 protein: CSAEGDRGRNEQFF
clone size: .; J gene: TRBJ2-7; V gene: TRBV6-6; CDR3 length: 15; CDR3 protein: CASNYSEPSSYEQYF
clone size: few; J gene: TRBJ2-7; V gene: TRBV5-1; CDR3 length: 15; CDR3 protein: CASSLAPGERYEQYF
clone size: .; J gene: TRBJ1-4; V gene: TRBV7-9; CDR3 length: 19; CDR3 protein: CASSQPGPGQGTTNEKLFF
clone size: .; J gene: TRBJ1-2; V gene: TRBV11-1; CDR3 length: 16; CDR3 protein: CASSGTPRTNNYGYTF
clone size: few; J gene: .; V gene: TRBV12-3/TRBV12-4; CDR3 length: 15; CDR3 protein: CASSLQSGTGVEQYF
clone size: .; J gene: TRBJ2-7; V gene: TRBV2; CDR3 length: 14; CDR3 protein: CASTSGTDTYEQYF
clone size: .; J gene: TRBJ1-2; V gene: TRBV11-2; CDR3 length: 14; CDR3 protein: CASSLECGGYGYTF
clone size: .; J gene: TRBJ1-1; V gene: TRBV7-9; CDR3 length: 12; CDR3 protein: CASSVLTGEAFF
clone size: few; J gene: TRBJ2-5; V gene: TRBV28; CDR3 length: 14; CDR3 protein: CASSPYRGEETQYF
clone size: .; J gene: TRBJ2-1; V gene: TRBV10-3; CDR3 length: 15; CDR3 protein: CAISESGTGDNEQFF
clone size: .; J gene: TRBJ1-2; V gene: TRBV29-1; CDR3 length: 14; CDR3 protein: CSVPLRGIGYGYTF
clone size: .; J gene: TRBJ1-2; V gene: TRBV12-3/TRBV12-4; CDR3 length: 14; CDR3 protein: CASSISGTGDGYTF
clone size: few; J gene: TRBJ2-5; V gene: TRBV6-6; CDR3 length: 14; CDR3 protein: CASSYPGGAETQYF
clone size: .; J gene: TRBJ2-7; V gene: TRBV7-9; CDR3 length: 14; CDR3 protein: CASSGGQGQREQYF
clone size: .; J gene: TRBJ2-5; V gene: TRBV4-2; CDR3 length: 13; CDR3 protein: CASSQVLSETQYF
clone size: .; J gene: TRBJ2-3; V gene: TRBV7-8; CDR3 length: 15; CDR3 protein: CASSPDRGEGDTQYF